A selection of T cell receptor beta chains follows, all from one sample in a study of shared clonotypes between healthy human individuals. The table came from immunoSEQ multiplex PCR; TCRdb's copy has only in-frame clones and leaves some out. This sample has millions of clones; just over 90% occur once, and the top ten carry around 0.14%. The sequencing sample was made of naive CD4+ T cells sorted from blood. These receptors came from a man between 18 and 29 years old in good health. CDR3s leave out the opening cysteine and the closing phenylalanine or tryptophan. Each record gives: J gene, V gene, CDR3 protein.

TRBJ1-1,TRBV6-6,ASSYERGNTEAF
TRBJ2-3,TRBV30,AWNDGSTDTQY
TRBJ2-3,TRBV2,ASTKDIITDTQY
TRBJ2-2,TRBV6-5,ASSLGRGRTGELF
TRBJ2-7,TRBV29-1,SVVWDRRYEQY
TRBJ2-3,TRBV10-1,ASSEQDSTDTQY
TRBJ1-1,TRBV5-1,ASSLGYLEGFMNTEAF
TRBJ2-5,TRBV11-2,ASSLEGRPGETQY
TRBJ1-6,TRBV19,ASSTDPRGNSPLH
TRBJ2-3,TRBV19,ASSIRSGGVLTDTQY
TRBJ2-2,TRBV6-5,ASSRTGGLTGELF
TRBJ1-1,TRBV29-1,SVTPRPHGVSEGAF
TRBJ1-1,TRBV11-2,ASSLGWGPDTEAF
TRBJ1-6,TRBV15,ATSRDQTGRSYNSPLH
TRBJ1-2,TRBV20-1,SAHGGDGYT
TRBJ2-1,TRBV5-5,ASSPAASSYNEQF
TRBJ1-4,TRBV4-1,ASSPPVETKLF
TRBJ2-7,TRBV5-1,ASSLGGSSGGWYEQY
TRBJ1-1,TRBV7-2,ASSFGLTEAF
TRBJ2-2,TRBV19,ASSRQIANTGELF
TRBJ2-5,TRBV5-1,ASSLNSQETQY
TRBJ2-1,TRBV4-3,ASSQDGTHYNEQF
TRBJ1-6,TRBV18,ASSLTGADDNSPLH
TRBJ1-2,TRBV7-9,ASSLALEGAGYT
TRBJ2-7,TRBV19,ASSIGGNSYEQY
TRBJ2-3,TRBV12-5,ASGLLSGNTDTQY
TRBJ1-4,TRBV9,ASSVGVSNEKLF
TRBJ2-2,TRBV28,ASSLGGAPTGELF
TRBJ1-1,TRBV5-1,ASSLVAGGETEAF
TRBJ2-7,TRBV5-1,ASSLEGPGGQY
TRBJ2-5,TRBV6-6,ASSYSGRGETQY